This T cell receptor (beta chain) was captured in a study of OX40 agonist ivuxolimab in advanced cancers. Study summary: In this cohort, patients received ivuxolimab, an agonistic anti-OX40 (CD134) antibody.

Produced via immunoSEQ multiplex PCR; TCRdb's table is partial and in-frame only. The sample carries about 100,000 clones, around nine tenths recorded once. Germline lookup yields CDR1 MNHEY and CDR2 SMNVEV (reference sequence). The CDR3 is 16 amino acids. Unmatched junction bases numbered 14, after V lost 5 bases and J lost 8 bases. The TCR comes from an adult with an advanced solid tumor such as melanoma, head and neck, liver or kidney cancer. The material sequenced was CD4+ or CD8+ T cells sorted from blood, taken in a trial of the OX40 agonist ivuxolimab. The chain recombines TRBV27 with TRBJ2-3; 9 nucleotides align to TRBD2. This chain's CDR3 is CASSPRIAGVRGTQYF. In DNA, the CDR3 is TGTGCCAGCAGTCCGCGGATAGCGGGAGTTCGTGGTACGCAGTATTTT.